This T cell receptor beta chain is drawn from a study of cytomegalovirus exposure and HLA in healthy donors. Whole-study context: About 83 million unique TCRs from HLA-typed donors made up an early data release. Overall study findings and caveats: Donors belonging to an Asian-associated ancestry cluster reportedly showed fewer N-insertions in productive TCRs than the approximately 670-donor mean, according to what a later analysis found. A later examination showed that TCR association rates differed by HLA locus, with DRB1 most and HLA-C fewest. Among immune exposure information, only CMV serostatus was available.

This PCR relied on a set of 60 Vbeta primers and 13 Jbeta primers. TCRdb keeps only in-frame clones here, not all; method: immunoSEQ multiplex PCR. The repertoire includes around 53,000 clones, about three quarters of them detected once, and roughly 2.9% sits in the top ten. As to this clone: Its specificity is unknown.

Germline lookup yields CDR1 SNHLY and CDR2 FYNNEI. The ends lost 7 bases at V and 3 bases at J; junction bases unmatched: 6. The CDR3 is 15 residues long. This chain joins TRBV2 and TRBJ1-5; 10 bases agree with TRBD1. The origin of this receptor is a man in his late teens or twenties in good health and CMV-seronegative. Sequencing was done on a sample of PBMCs. CDR3: CASTRDRGFNQPQHF. DNA for the CDR3: TGTGCCAGCACCAGGGACAGGGGATTCAATCAGCCCCAGCATTTT. Filled out from reference TRBV2 and TRBJ1-5, the complete variable domain reads EPEVTQTPSHQVTQMGQEVILRCVPISNHLYFYWYRQILGQKVEFLVSFYNNEISEKSEIFDDQFSVERPDGSNFTLKIRSTKLEDSAMYFCASTRDRGFNQPQHFGDGTRLSIL.